This T cell receptor beta chain was sequenced for a study of PD-1 blockade in classical Hodgkin lymphoma. Some clones are missing from TCRdb's copy, which holds only in-frame ones; the method was immunoSEQ multiplex PCR. Of around 100,000 clones in the sample, 80% to 90% were seen once. Every one of the patients relapsed after autologous stem cell transplantation (brentuximab vedotin exposure was variable). Best responses were complete response, partial response or progressive disease. In germline, CDR1 is SGDLS, CDR2 YYNGEE. CDR3 length: 14 residues. V was shortened by 6 bases and J by 1 base, with 13 bases between the two germline ends.

This chain links TRBV9 with TRBJ1-2; D gene ambiguous. The sequences come from peripheral blood mononuclear cells (PBMCs), collected before the second cycle of nivolumab. This clonotype was obtained from a human donor with classical Hodgkin lymphoma. The CDR3 DNA reads TGTGCCAGCACCCAAAGTGGAGGTAACTATGGCTACACCTTC. The encoded protein is CASTQSGGNYGYTF.